This passage covers 30 T cell receptor beta chains from one sample sequenced in a study of T cell repertoires in ileal Crohn's disease. The time point was: neoterminal ileum biopsy at postoperative endoscopy, about 6 months after surgery. Data came from immunoSEQ multiplex PCR; TCRdb stores just in-frame clones and leaves some out. The data contain about 15,000 clones, approximately 80% of them singletons. Sample: ileal tissue. All receptors derive from an adult with Crohn's disease.

This chain connects TRBV14 to TRBJ1-2; D might be TRBD1 (6 bases). The V gene's germline CDR1 is SGHDN and CDR2 FVKESK. This CDR3 is 12 amino acids long. Trimming took 3 bases from V and 4 from J, leaving 6 bases between them. Written as DNA, the CDR3 is TGTGCCAGCAGCCAGACAGGCTATGGCTACACCTTC. Translated: CASSQTGYGYTF.

The V gene is TRBV9, the J gene TRBJ2-3; 7 positions match TRBD1. Losses at the gene ends were 4 bases for V and 5 bases for J; bases not matched to a gene: 10. The CDR3 sequence is 15 residues long. From germline, CDR1 is SGDLS and CDR2 YYNGEE. DNA of the CDR3: TGTGCCAGCAGCCCCAGCCTAGGGGGCGAAGATACGCAGTATTTT. Translating it yields CASSPSLGGEDTQYF.

This chain links TRBV11-2 with TRBJ2-3, with a tentative D call TRBD1 (5 bases). V gave up 4 bases and J gave up 4 bases, with 12 bases separating them. Germline V CDR1 and CDR2: SGHAT, FQNNGV. The CDR3 runs 14 residues. The CDR3 DNA reads TGTGCCAGCAGCTACCGACAGATTGCAGATACGCAGTATTTT. This sequence encodes CASSYRQIADTQYF.

The V gene is TRBV5-1, the J gene TRBJ1-6, with D possibly TRBD1 on 5 matching bases. This CDR3 spans 16 amino acids. Trimming left V 4 bases short and J 10 bases short, with 21 bases between. CDR1 and CDR2 (germline): SGHRS, YFSETQ. The CDR3 here is CASSTTVGGSGSPLHF. As DNA, the CDR3 is TGCGCCAGCAGCACCACTGTGGGGGGGAGTGGATCACCCCTCCACTTT.

CDR3: CASSLSYEQYF. Written as DNA, the CDR3 is TGTGCCAGCAGTTTAAGCTACGAGCAGTACTTC. This sequence joins TRBV27 and TRBJ2-7; D not certain. Germline lookup yields CDR1 MNHEY and CDR2 SMNVEV (reference sequence). This CDR3 is 11 amino acids long. V gave up 2 bases and J gave up 3 bases, with 2 bases separating them.

The gene calls are TRBV2 and TRBJ2-3, with D possibly TRBD1 on 6 matching bases. The CDR3 contains 15 residues. V lost 6 bases, J lost 4 bases, and 17 bases lay in between. Germline CDR1 reads SNHLY; CDR2 reads FYNNEI. The CDR3 bases are TGTGCCAGCAGCACGGACAGCGCCTTTGCAGATACGCAGTATTTT. As protein: CASSTDSAFADTQYF.

This clone is a singleton in its sample. The chain carries TRBV4-3 and TRBJ2-7, with D maybe TRBD1 (6 bases). V dropped 4 bases and J dropped 7 bases, with 20 bases sitting between them. The CDR3 spans 15 residues. Germline CDR1 and CDR2: LGHNA and YSLEER. The CDR3 DNA is TGCGCCAGCAGCCGAACAGGGCCCCCCGTCTCGGAGCAGTACTTC. The encoded protein is CASSRTGPPVSEQYF.

This clone was found a few times. This rearrangement joins TRBV28 to TRBJ2-7, with a weak D call TRBD2 (6 bases). The V and J ends lost 7 bases and 5 bases respectively, with 21 bases between them. Germline assignment: CDR1 MDHEN and CDR2 SYDVKM. This CDR3 has 15 residues. The chain's CDR3 is CASTSSQTRRNEQYF. The DNA of the CDR3 is TGTGCCAGCACCAGTTCCCAGACTAGACGGAACGAGCAGTACTTC.

The chain links TRBV6-5 to TRBJ2-7; D remains ambiguous. Germline V CDR1 and CDR2: MNHEY, SVGAGI. V shed 5 bases and J shed 0 bases, with 5 bases lying between them. The CDR3 has 12 amino acids. In DNA, the CDR3 is TGTGCCAGCAGTATCCTCTCCTACGAGCAGTACTTC. Residues: CASSILSYEQYF.

The rearrangement joins TRBV7-2 to TRBJ1-1; tentative D call: TRBD1 (5 bases). CDR1 and CDR2 (germline): SGHTA, FQGNSA. Trimming took 6 bases from V and 0 from J, leaving 8 bases between them. CDR3 length: 13 residues. The CDR3 sequence is CASRSGLNTEAFF. The CDR3 coding sequence is TGTGCCAGCAGATCAGGGTTGAACACTGAAGCTTTCTTT.

The chain recombines TRBV5-1 with TRBJ2-6; possibly TRBD1 for D (6 bases). Between the trimmed V and J ends, which lost 4 bases and 2 bases, there was a span of 16 bases. Germline CDR1 is SGHRS and CDR2 is YFSETQ. The CDR3 length is 17 residues. The CDR3 region has the DNA TGCGCCAGCAGCGGACAATCATCAGGGGCTGGGGCCAACGTCCTGACTTTC. Amino acid sequence: CASSGQSSGAGANVLTF.

The gene calls are TRBV10-3 and TRBJ1-2; perhaps TRBD1 as D (5 bases). Trimming left V 11 bases short and J 2 bases short, with 21 bases between. The germline CDR1 and CDR2 sequences are ENHRY and SYGVKD. CDR3 length equals 15 residues. CDR3 region: CAFSPTGGFNYGYTF. Here the CDR3 DNA reads TGTGCCTTCTCGCCGACCGGGGGGTTCAACTATGGCTACACCTTC.

The rearrangement uses TRBV6-5 and TRBJ1-2; perhaps TRBD1 as D (6 bases). With 5 bases removed from V and 4 bases from J, the gap between germline ends came to 17 bases. The CDR3 runs to 15 residues. Germline loops: CDR1 MNHEY, CDR2 SVGAGI. CDR3: CASSPEYRTAYGYTF. Here the CDR3 DNA reads TGTGCCAGCAGTCCTGAATACCGGACAGCCTATGGCTACACCTTC.

This clone was counted a single time. This chain uses TRBV29-1 with TRBJ2-5; a possible D gene is TRBD1 (5 bases). CDR3 size: 12 residues. Trimming took 4 bases from V and 5 from J, leaving 11 bases between them. CDR1 is SQVTM and CDR2 is ANQGSEA in the germline V gene. The DNA of the CDR3 is TGCAGCGTTGCGGTACAGGTCGAGACCCAGTACTTC. Protein sequence: CSVAVQVETQYF.

This clone was seen only a few times. The gene calls are TRBV7-3 and TRBJ2-5, with TRBD1 matching over 7 bases. This CDR3 comprises 13 residues. From germline, CDR1 is SGHTA and CDR2 FQGTGA. V lost 5 bases to trimming and J lost 3 bases; unmatched junction nucleotides: 3. The CDR3 region is CASSQGVKETQYF. CDR3 nucleotide sequence: TGTGCCAGCAGCCAGGGGGTAAAAGAGACCCAGTACTTC.

A remark on this clone: With only one base between it and a far larger clone, this is likely a read error. In the same sample, other DNA sequences code for this CDR3. The V gene is TRBV4-1, the J gene TRBJ2-1; D gene ambiguous. Germline CDR1 reads MGHRA; CDR2 reads YSYEKL. Trimming shortened V by 3 bases and J by 6 bases, and 3 bases separated the two germline ends. The CDR3 extends over 11 amino acids. The CDR3 bases are TGCGCCAGCAGCCATGTCAATGAGCAGTTCTTC. The encoded protein is CASSHVNEQFF.

CDR3 residues: CASSLEGSYYGYTF. As DNA, the CDR3 is TGTGCCAGCAGCTTAGAAGGCAGTTACTATGGCTACACCTTC. The chain has TRBV7-9 and TRBJ1-2, with D hard to call. Deletions cut 1 base from V and 3 bases from J, with 9 bases between. This CDR3 spans 14 amino acids. The germline V gene encodes CDR1 SEHNR and CDR2 FQNEAQ (reference sequence).

This chain connects TRBV5-4 to TRBJ1-2; the D gene is possibly TRBD1 (5 bases). The CDR3 loop spans 13 amino acids. Between the trimmed V and J ends, which lost 3 bases and 3 bases, there was a span of 9 bases. Germline values: CDR1 SGHNT, CDR2 YYREEE (reference sequence). The CDR3 DNA reads TGTGCCAGCAGCTCACGGGACCACTATGGCTACACCTTC. It encodes CASSSRDHYGYTF.

The CDR3 DNA reads TGTGCCAGCAGGGAGGGTACCGGAGAGACCCAGTACTTC. Its protein product is CASREGTGETQYF. The V and J genes are TRBV2 and TRBJ2-5, with D maybe TRBD2 (6 bases). Trimming stripped 6 bases from V and 4 bases from J, with 12 bases between. The CDR3 contains 13 residues. In germline, CDR1 is SNHLY, CDR2 FYNNEI.

The chain's CDR3 is CAISESENYGYTF. DNA for the CDR3: TGTGCCATCAGTGAGTCAGAGAACTATGGCTACACCTTC. The rearrangement joins TRBV10-3 to TRBJ1-2; no reliable D call. The CDR3 contains 13 residues. Trimming shortened V by 0 bases and J by 2 bases, and 4 bases separated the two germline ends. The germline V gene encodes CDR1 ENHRY and CDR2 SYGVKD.

As for this clone: The same CDR3 also results from other DNA sequences found in this sample. The rearrangement joins TRBV29-1 to TRBJ1-1; TRBD1 is a possible D gene (6 bases). In germline, CDR1 is SQVTM, CDR2 ANQGSEA. The CDR3 runs 13 residues. With 3 bases removed from V and 2 bases from J, the gap between germline ends came to 10 bases. The DNA for the CDR3 is TGCAGCGTTGAGGTCGGGGGCAACACTGAAGCTTTCTTT. Protein product: CSVEVGGNTEAFF.

V usage is TRBV6-5 and J usage is TRBJ1-1; D might be TRBD1 (5 bases). This CDR3 spans 15 amino acids. The germline V gene has CDR1 MNHEY and CDR2 SVGAGI. Trimming shortened V by 6 bases and J by 5 bases, and 19 bases separated the two germline ends. The CDR3 DNA follows: TGTGCCAGCAGCCCCGCCGACAGAACCGGGACTGAAGCTTTCTTT. As protein: CASSPADRTGTEAFF.

This chain uses TRBV28 with TRBJ2-7, with D possibly TRBD1 on 5 matching bases. The CDR3 sequence is 15 residues long. Per germline, CDR1 MDHEN and CDR2 SYDVKM. Trimming removed 3 bases from V and 2 bases from J, with 14 bases in between. The CDR3 region has the DNA TGTGCCAGCAGTTTTTCGTGGACAACACCCTACGAGCAGTACTTC. Encoded protein: CASSFSWTTPYEQYF. The full variable domain, with the rest looked up from reference TRBV28 and TRBJ2-7, is DVKVTQSSRYLVKRTGEKVFLECVQDMDHENMFWYRQDPGLGLRLIYFSYDVKMKEKGDIPEGYSVSREKKERFSLILESASTNQTSMYLCASSFSWTTPYEQYFGPGTRLTVT.

This CDR3 is CSSGRGYSPLHF. In DNA form, the CDR3 reads TGCAGCTCCGGCAGGGGGTATTCACCCCTCCACTTT. This rearrangement joins TRBV29-1 to TRBJ1-6, with 7 bases matching TRBD1. The germline V gene has CDR1 SQVTM and CDR2 ANQGSEA. The CDR3 runs to 12 residues. J gave up 8 bases and V 8 bases, and 6 bases lay outside the gene matches.

The chain employs TRBV5-6 and TRBJ2-3; 11 nucleotides align to TRBD2. The CDR3 contains 19 residues. Germline CDR1 and CDR2: SGHDT and YYEEEE. V lost 2 bases and J lost 6; bases outside the gene matches: 17. CDR3 sequence (DNA): TGTGCCAGCAGCTTTCGGCTAGCGGGGGGACCCGGAAAAGTTGATACGCAGTATTTT. Encoded protein: CASSFRLAGGPGKVDTQYF. The full variable domain, completed using reference TRBV5-6 and TRBJ2-3, is DAGVTQSPTHLIKTRGQQVTLRCSPKSGHDTVSWYQQALGQGPQFIFQYYEEEERQRGNFPDRFSGHQFPNYSSELNVNALLLGDSALYLCASSFRLAGGPGKVDTQYFGPGTRLTVL.

This clone has only a few counts. The chain joins TRBV28 to TRBJ1-1; D is perhaps TRBD1 (6 bases). V shed 3 bases and J shed 1 base, with 9 bases lying between them. This CDR3 has 14 residues. Germline V gene lookup returns CDR1 MDHEN and CDR2 SYDVKM. CDR3 sequence reads: CASSFLDRNTEAFF. For the CDR3, the DNA is TGTGCCAGCAGTTTCCTGGACAGGAACACTGAAGCTTTCTTT.

This clone was picked up one time. V and J are TRBV4-1 and TRBJ2-7; possible D gene TRBD2, 5 bases. This CDR3 contains 13 residues. The V gene's germline CDR1 is MGHRA and CDR2 YSYEKL. Trimming took off 0 bases at V and 4 bases at J, with 7 bases between the two ends. This CDR3 is CASSQDRGYEQYF. CDR3 nucleotide sequence: TGCGCCAGCAGCCAAGATAGAGGGTACGAGCAGTACTTC.

In DNA form, the CDR3 reads TGCGCCAGCAGCCAGACAGGGATCACAGATACGCAGTATTTT. Amino acid sequence: CASSQTGITDTQYF. The J gene is TRBJ2-3, the V gene TRBV4-3, with TRBD1 matching 7 bases. Germline V CDR1 and CDR2: LGHNA, YSLEER. This CDR3 comprises 14 residues. After removal of 3 bases from V and 2 bases from J, the junction contained 2 bases not matched to a gene.

The chain joins TRBV7-8 to TRBJ1-2; possibly TRBD1 for D (6 bases). The germline gives CDR1 SGHVS, CDR2 FQNEAQ. The CDR3 sequence is 13 residues long. V gave up 8 bases and J gave up 1 base, with 11 bases separating them. CDR3 sequence: CASRQEYNYGYTF. CDR3 sequence (DNA): TGTGCCAGCCGACAGGAATATAACTATGGCTACACCTTC.

This clone occurred a few times. This chain connects TRBV6-6 to TRBJ1-5; the D is unclear. With 5 bases removed from V and 7 bases from J, the gap between germline ends came to 12 bases. Germline lookup yields CDR1 MNHNY and CDR2 SVGAGI (reference sequence). The CDR3 runs to 13 residues. CDR3 nucleotides: TGTGCCAGCAGTCAGGAATGGGGACAGCCCCAGCATTTT. This encodes CASSQEWGQPQHF.